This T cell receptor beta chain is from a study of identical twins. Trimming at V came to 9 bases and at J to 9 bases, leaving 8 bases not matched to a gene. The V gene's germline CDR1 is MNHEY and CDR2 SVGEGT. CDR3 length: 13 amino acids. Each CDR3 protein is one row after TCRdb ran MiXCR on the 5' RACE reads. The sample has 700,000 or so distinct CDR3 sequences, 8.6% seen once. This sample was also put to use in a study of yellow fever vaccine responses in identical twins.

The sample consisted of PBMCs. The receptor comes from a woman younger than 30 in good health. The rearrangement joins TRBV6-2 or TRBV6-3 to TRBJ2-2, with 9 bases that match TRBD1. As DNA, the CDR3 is TGTGCCAGTATGACAGGGGGTGGCCGGGAGCTGTTTTTT. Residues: CASMTGGGRELFF.